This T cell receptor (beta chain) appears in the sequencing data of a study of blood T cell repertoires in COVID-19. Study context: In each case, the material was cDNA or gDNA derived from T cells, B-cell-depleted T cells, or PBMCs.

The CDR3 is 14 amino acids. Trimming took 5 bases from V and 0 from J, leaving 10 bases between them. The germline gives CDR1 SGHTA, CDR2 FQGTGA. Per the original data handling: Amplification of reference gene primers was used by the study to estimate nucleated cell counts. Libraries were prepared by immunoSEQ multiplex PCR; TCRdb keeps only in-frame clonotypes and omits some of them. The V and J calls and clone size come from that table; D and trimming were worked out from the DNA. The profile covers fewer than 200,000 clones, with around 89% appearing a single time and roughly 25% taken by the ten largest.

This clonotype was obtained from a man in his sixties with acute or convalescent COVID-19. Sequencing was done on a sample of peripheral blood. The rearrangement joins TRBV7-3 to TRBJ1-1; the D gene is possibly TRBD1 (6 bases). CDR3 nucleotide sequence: TGTGCCAGCAGCCTGGACAGCATGAACACTGAAGCTTTCTTT. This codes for CASSLDSMNTEAFF.